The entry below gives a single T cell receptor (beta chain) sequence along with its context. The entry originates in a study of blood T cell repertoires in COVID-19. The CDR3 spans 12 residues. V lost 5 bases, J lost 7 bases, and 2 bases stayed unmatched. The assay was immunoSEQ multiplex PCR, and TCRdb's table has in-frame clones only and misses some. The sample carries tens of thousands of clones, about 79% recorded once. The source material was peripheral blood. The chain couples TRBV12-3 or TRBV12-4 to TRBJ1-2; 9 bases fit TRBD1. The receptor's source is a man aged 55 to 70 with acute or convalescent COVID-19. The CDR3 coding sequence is TGTGCCAGCAGTACAGGGGGCGGTGGCTACACCTTC. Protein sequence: CASSTGGGGYTF.